Listed here is a single T cell receptor (beta chain). These data belong to a study of T cell changes during pregnancy in multiple sclerosis. Germline assignment: CDR1 LNHDA and CDR2 SQIVND (reference sequence). The length of the CDR3 is 15 residues. V lost 5 bases to trimming and J lost 4 bases; unmatched junction nucleotides: 10. Measured with immunoSEQ multiplex PCR; TCRdb has only the in-frame clones, and not every one. Here the sample spans approximately 30,000 clones, 90% being singletons. Specimen: CD8+ T cells from peripheral blood mononuclear cells, collected in the first trimester of pregnancy. The chain couples TRBV19 to TRBJ1-2, with 7 bases matching TRBD1. This clonotype was obtained from a female donor with multiple sclerosis, enrolled in a pregnancy study. The CDR3 sequence: CASSLSHRDSYGYTF. CDR3 nucleotide sequence: TGTGCCAGTAGTTTATCACACCGGGACAGCTATGGCTACACCTTC.